Sequencing of this T cell receptor (beta chain) was carried out in a study of T cell responses to AZD1222 COVID-19 vaccine. As regards this clone: The antigen remains unidentified.

The CDR3 covers 15 residues. TCRdb's table, derived via immunoSEQ multiplex PCR, lists solely in-frame clones and lacks some. Among 70,000 to 95,000 clones listed, around 84% were seen once. The study, taken as a whole, reports: CD4 TCRs linked to vaccination spanned spike, dominating at 160-218 and 743-854. Only a handful of AZD1222 recipients, several in all, had baseline seropositivity. Donors in the cohort were predominantly white British and more often female, and clonal diversity was possibly underestimated. Two doses of AZD1222 preceded a rise in Spike-specific TCR breadth and depth.

This TCR was recovered from an adult who received the AZD1222 COVID-19 vaccine. The chain employs TRBV21-1 and TRBJ2-2. TRBV21-1 is deemed a pseudogene. The source was peripheral blood, collected 28 days after the second AZD1222 dose. The CDR3 DNA follows: TGTGCCAGCAGCAAATGTCCTCCACCTGCCGGGGAGCTGTTTTTT. Translated: CASSKCPPPAGELFF.